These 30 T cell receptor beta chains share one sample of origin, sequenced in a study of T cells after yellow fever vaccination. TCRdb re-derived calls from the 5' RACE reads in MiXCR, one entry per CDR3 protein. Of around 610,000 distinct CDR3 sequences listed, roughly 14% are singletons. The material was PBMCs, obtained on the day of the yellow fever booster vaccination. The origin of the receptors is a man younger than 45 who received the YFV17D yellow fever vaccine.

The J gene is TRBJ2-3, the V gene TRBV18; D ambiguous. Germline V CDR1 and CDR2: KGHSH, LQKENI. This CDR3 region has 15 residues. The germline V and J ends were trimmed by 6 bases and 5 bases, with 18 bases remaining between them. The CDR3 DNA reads TGTGCCAGCTCCCCGAACTCGGGTCTCGTAGATACGCAGTATTTT. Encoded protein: CASSPNSGLVDTQYF.

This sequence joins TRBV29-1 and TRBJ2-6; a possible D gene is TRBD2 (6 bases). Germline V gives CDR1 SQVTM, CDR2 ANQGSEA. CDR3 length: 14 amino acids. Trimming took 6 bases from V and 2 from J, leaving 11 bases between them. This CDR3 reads CSVATSTGANVLTF. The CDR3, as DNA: TGCAGCGTCGCCACTAGCACTGGGGCCAACGTCCTGACTTTC. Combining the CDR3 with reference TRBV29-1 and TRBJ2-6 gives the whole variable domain SAVISQKPSRDICQRGTSLTIQCQVDSQVTMMFWYRQQPGQSLTLIATANQGSEATYESGFVIDKFPISRPNLTFSTLTVSNMSPEDSSIYLCSVATSTGANVLTFGAGSRLTVL.

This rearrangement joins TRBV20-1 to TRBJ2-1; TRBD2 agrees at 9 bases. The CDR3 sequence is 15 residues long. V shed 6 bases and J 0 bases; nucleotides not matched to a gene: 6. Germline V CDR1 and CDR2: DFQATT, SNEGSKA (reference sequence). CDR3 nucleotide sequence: TGCAGTGCCCATTATAGCGGGAGCTCCTACAATGAGCAGTTCTTC. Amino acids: CSAHYSGSSYNEQFF.

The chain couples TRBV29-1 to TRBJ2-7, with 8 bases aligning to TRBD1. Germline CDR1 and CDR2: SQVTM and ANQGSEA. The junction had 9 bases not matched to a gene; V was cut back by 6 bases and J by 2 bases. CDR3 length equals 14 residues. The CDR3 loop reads CSVSQGARAYEQYF. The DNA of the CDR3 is TGCAGCGTCTCTCAGGGGGCGCGCGCCTACGAGCAGTACTTC.

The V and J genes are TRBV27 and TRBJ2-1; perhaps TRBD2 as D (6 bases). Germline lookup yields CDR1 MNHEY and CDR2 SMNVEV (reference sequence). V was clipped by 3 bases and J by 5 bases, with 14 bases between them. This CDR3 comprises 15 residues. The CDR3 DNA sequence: TGTGCCAGCAGTTTTTTTAGCGGTAGAAACAATGAGCAGTTCTTC. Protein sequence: CASSFFSGRNNEQFF.

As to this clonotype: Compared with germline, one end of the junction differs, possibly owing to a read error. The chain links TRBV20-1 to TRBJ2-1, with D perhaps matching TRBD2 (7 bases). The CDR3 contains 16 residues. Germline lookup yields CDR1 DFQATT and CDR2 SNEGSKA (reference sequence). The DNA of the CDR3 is TGCTGTGCTAGAGATTTTAACTTAGGGGGGGTTCGTGAGCAGTTCTTC. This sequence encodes CCARDFNLGGVREQFF.

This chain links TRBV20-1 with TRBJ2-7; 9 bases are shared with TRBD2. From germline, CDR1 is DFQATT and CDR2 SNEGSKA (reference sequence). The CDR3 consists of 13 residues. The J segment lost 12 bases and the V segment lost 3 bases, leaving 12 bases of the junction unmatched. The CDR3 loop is CSASDDLGLARYF. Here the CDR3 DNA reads TGCAGTGCTAGCGATGACTTGGGACTAGCACGGTACTTC.

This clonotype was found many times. CDR3 protein: CSVDSGSIDIQYF. The CDR3, as DNA: TGCAGCGTTGATAGCGGGAGTATCGACATTCAGTACTTC. V gene TRBV29-1 combines with J gene TRBJ2-4; TRBD2 matches 9 bases. Germline-derived CDR1 and CDR2 are SQVTM and ANQGSEA. The CDR3 sequence is 13 residues long. Trimming removed 3 bases from V and 8 bases from J; junction bases left unmatched: 5.

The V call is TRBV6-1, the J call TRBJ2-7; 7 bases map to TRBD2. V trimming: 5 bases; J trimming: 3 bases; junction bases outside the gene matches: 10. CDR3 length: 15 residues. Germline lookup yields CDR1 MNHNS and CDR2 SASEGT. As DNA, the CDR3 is TGTGCCAGCAGTCGGACTGAAGCGGGAAGCTACGAGCAGTACTTC. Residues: CASSRTEAGSYEQYF.

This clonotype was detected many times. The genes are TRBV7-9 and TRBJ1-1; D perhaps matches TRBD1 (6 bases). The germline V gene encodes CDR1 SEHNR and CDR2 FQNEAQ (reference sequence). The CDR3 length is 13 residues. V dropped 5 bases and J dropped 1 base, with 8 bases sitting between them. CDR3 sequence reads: CASSEQGNTEAFF. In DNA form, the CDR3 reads TGTGCCAGCAGCGAACAGGGGAACACTGAAGCTTTCTTT.

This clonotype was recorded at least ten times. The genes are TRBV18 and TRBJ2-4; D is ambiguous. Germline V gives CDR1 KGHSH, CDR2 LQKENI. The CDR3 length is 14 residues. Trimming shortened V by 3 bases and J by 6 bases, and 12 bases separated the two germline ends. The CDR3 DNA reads TGTGCCAGCTCACCCCCCCCGACGGCAAACATTCAGTACTTC. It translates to CASSPPPTANIQYF. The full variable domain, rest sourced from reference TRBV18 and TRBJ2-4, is NAGVMQNPRHLVRRRGQEARLRCSPMKGHSHVYWYRQLPEEGLKFMVYLQKENIIDESGMPKERFSAEFPKEGPSILRIQQVVRGDSAAYFCASSPPPTANIQYFGAGTRLSVL.

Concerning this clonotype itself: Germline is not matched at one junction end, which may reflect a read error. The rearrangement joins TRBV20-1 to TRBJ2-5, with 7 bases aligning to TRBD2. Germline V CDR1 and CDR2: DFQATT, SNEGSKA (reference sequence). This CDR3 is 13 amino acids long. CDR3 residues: CSARSRWEGSFFF. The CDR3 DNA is TGCAGTGCTAGAAGCCGGTGGGAGGGCAGCTTTTTTTTC.

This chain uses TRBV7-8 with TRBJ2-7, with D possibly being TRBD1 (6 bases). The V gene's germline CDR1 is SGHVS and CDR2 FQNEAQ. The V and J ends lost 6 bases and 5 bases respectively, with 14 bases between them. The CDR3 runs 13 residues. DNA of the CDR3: TGTGCCAGCAGAGCCGGACAGTTCGACGAGCAGTACTTC. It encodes CASRAGQFDEQYF.

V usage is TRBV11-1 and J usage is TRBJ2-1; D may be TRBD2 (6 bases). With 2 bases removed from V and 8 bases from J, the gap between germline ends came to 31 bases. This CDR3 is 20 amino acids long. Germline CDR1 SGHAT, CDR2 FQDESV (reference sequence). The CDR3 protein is CASSLPSALKLANFSYEQFF. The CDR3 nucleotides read TGTGCCAGCAGCTTACCATCGGCGCTTAAACTAGCCAATTTTAGCTATGAGCAGTTCTTC.

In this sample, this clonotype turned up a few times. The CDR3 protein is CASSRPGGLEQYF. The CDR3 DNA follows: TGTGCCAGCAGCCGACCGGGGGGCCTTGAGCAGTACTTC. The chain combines TRBV12-3 or TRBV12-4 with TRBJ2-7; weak D call: TRBD2 (7 bases). V lost 6 bases and J 7 bases, leaving 16 bases between the germline ends. CDR3 size: 13 residues.

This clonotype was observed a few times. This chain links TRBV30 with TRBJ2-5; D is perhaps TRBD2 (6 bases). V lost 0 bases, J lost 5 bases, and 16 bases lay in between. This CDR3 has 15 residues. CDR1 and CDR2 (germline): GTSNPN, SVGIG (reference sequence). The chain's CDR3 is CAWSVASGRGETQYF. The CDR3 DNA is TGTGCCTGGAGTGTAGCGTCCGGTCGGGGGGAGACCCAGTACTTC.

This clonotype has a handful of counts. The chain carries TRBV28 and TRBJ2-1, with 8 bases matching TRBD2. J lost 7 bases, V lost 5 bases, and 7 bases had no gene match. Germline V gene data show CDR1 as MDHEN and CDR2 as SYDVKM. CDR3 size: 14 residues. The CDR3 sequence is CASSIPGLVNEQFF. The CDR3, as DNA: TGTGCCAGCAGTATTCCGGGACTAGTAAATGAGCAGTTCTTC. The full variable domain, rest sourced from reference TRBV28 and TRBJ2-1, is DVKVTQSSRYLVKRTGEKVFLECVQDMDHENMFWYRQDPGLGLRLIYFSYDVKMKEKGDIPEGYSVSREKKERFSLILESASTNQTSMYLCASSIPGLVNEQFFGPGTRLTVL.

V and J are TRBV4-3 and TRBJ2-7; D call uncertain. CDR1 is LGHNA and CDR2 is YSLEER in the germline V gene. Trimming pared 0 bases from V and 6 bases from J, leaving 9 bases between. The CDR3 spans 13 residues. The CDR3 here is CASSQDTFGEQYF. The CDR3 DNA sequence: TGCGCCAGCAGCCAAGACACTTTCGGCGAGCAGTACTTC.

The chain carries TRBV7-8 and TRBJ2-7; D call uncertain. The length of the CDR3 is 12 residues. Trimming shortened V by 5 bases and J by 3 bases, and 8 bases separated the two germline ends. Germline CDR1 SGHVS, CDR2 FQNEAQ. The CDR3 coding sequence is TGTGCCAGCAGCAGAGCTGTCTACGAGCAGTACTTC. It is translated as CASSRAVYEQYF. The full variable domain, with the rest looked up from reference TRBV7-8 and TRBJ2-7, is GAGVSQSPRYKVAKRGQDVALRCDPISGHVSLFWYQQALGQGPEFLTYFQNEAQLDKSGLPSDRFFAERPEGSVSTLKIQRTQQEDSAVYLCASSRAVYEQYFGPGTRLTVT.

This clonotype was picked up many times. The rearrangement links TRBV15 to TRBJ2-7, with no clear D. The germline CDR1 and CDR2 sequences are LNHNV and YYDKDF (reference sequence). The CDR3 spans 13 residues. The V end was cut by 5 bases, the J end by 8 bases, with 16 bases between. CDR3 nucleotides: TGTGCCACCAGCCCAGCGCTGGGTTTAAAGCAGTACTTC. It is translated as CATSPALGLKQYF.

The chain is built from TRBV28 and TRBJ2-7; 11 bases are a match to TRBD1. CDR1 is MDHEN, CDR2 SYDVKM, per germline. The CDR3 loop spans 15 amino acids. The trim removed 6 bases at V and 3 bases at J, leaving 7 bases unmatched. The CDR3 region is CASRPWGQGGYEQYF. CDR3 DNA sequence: TGTGCCAGCAGACCTTGGGGACAGGGGGGCTACGAGCAGTACTTC.

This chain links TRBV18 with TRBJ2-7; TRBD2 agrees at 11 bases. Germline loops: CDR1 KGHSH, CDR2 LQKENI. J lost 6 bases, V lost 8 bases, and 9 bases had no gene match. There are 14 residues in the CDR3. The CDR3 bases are TGTGCCAGCACGACTAGCGGGACAGTAGGCGAGCAGTACTTC. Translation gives CASTTSGTVGEQYF.

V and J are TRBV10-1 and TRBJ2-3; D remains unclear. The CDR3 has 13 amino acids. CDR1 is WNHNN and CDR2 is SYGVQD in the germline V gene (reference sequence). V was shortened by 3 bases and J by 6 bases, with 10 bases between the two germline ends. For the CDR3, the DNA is TGCGCCAGCAGTGATACTCCCCGGGATACGCAGTATTTT. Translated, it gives CASSDTPRDTQYF.

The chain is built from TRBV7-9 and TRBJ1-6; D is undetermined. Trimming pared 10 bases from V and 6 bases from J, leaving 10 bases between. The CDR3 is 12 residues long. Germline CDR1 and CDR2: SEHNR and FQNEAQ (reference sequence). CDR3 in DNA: TGTGCCATCGTGGAGGGTAATTCACCCCTCCACTTT. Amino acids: CAIVEGNSPLHF.

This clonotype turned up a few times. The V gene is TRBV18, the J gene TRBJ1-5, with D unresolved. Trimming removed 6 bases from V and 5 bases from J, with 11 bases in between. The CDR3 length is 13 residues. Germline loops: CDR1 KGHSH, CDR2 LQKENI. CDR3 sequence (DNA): TGTGCCAGCTCCGCTAGCCTTGATCAGCCCCAGCATTTT. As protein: CASSASLDQPQHF. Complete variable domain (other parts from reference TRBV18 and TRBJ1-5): NAGVMQNPRHLVRRRGQEARLRCSPMKGHSHVYWYRQLPEEGLKFMVYLQKENIIDESGMPKERFSAEFPKEGPSILRIQQVVRGDSAAYFCASSASLDQPQHFGDGTRLSIL.

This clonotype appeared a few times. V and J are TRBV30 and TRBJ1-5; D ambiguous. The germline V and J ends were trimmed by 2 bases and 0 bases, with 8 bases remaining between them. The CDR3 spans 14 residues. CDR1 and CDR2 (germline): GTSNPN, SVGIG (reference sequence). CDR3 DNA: TGTGCCTGGAGTAAGGTCGATAGCAATCAGCCCCAGCATTTT. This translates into CAWSKVDSNQPQHF. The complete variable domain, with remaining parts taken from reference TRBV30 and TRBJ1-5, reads SQTIHQWPATLVQPVGSPLSLECTVEGTSNPNLYWYRQAAGRGLQLLFYSVGIGQISSEVPQNLSASRPQDRQFILSSKKLLLSDSGFYLCAWSKVDSNQPQHFGDGTRLSIL.

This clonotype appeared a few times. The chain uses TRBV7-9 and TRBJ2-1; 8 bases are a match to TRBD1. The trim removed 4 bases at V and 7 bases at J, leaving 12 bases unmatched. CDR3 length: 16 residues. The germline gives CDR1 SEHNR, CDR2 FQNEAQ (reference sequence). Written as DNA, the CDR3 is TGTGCCAGCAGCTCTGGTACAGGGGGGTCATGGAATGAGCAGTTCTTC. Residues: CASSSGTGGSWNEQFF.

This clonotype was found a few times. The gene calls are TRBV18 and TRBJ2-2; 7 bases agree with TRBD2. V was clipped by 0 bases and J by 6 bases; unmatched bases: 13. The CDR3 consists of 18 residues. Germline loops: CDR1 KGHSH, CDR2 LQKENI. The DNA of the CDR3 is TGTGCCAGCTCACCACCGAACAAGAGGGGAGGGCCCGCCGGGGAGCTGTTTTTT. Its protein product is CASSPPNKRGGPAGELFF.

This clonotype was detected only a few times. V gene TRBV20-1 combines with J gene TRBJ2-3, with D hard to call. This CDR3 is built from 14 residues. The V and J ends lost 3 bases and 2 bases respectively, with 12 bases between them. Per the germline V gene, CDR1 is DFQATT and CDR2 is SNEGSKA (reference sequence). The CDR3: CSARLSSSTDTQYF. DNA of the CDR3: TGCAGTGCTAGGCTATCTAGTTCCACAGATACGCAGTATTTT.

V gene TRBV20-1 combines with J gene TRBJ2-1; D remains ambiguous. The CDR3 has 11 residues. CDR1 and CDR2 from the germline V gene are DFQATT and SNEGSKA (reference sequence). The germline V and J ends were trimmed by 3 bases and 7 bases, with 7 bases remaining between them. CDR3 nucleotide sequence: TGCAGTGCTAGCGAACGAAATGAGCAGTTCTTC. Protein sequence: CSASERNEQFF.